This T cell receptor (beta chain) was identified in a study of blood T cell repertoires in COVID-19. Study-wide context: The cDNA or gDNA used as material had been derived from T cells, B-cell-depleted T cells, or PBMCs.

Per the authors' pipeline: Estimated nucleated cell counts came from reference gene primer amplification. Method: immunoSEQ multiplex PCR; TCRdb's copy keeps in-frame clones and lacks some. D and trimming were read from the DNA, whereas the V and J calls and clone size are those reported in that table. Of tens of thousands of clones in the sample, about 82% were seen once. Germline V gives CDR1 SGDLS, CDR2 YYNGEE. The CDR3 runs 19 residues. Trimming removed 0 bases from V and 4 bases from J, with 22 bases in between. The chain is built from TRBV9 and TRBJ2-2; perhaps TRBD2 as D (8 bases). The material sequenced was peripheral blood. This receptor was taken from a woman in her fifties or sixties with acute or convalescent COVID-19. CDR3 protein: CASSVEGTAGLAGTGELFF. The DNA of the CDR3 is TGTGCCAGCAGCGTAGAGGGGACAGCGGGGCTAGCGGGCACCGGGGAGCTGTTTTTT.